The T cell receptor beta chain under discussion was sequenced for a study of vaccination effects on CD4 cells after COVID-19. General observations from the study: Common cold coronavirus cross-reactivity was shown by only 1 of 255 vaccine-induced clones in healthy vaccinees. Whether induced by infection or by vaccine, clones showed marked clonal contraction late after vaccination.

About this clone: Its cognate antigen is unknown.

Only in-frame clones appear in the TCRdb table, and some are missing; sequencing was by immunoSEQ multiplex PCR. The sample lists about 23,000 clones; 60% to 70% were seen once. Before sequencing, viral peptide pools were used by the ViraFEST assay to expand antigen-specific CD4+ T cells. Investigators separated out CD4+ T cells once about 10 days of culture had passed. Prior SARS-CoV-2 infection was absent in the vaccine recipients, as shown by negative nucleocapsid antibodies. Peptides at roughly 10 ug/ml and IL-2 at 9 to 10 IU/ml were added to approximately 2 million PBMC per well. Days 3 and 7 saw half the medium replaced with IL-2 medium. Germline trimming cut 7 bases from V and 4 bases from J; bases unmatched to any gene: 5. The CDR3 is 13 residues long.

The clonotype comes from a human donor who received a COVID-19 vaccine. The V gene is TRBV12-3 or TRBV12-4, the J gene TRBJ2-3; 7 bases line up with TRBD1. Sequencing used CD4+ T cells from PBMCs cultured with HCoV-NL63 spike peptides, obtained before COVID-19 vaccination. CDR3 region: CASNDRASDTQYF. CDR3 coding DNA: TGTGCCAGCAACGACAGGGCTTCAGATACGCAGTATTTT.